This T cell receptor (beta chain) was profiled in a study of shared clonotypes between healthy human individuals. Clones were read by immunoSEQ multiplex PCR, and TCRdb kept only the in-frame ones, dropping some. The data contain approximately 1,500,000 clones, 98% of them singletons. Per the germline V gene, CDR1 is LGHNA and CDR2 is YNFKEQ. This CDR3 has 13 amino acids. V lost 0 bases, J lost 10 bases, and 3 bases stayed unmatched. Sequencing input: naive CD4+ T cells sorted from blood. This sample's subset: CD45RA+ positively selected. The chain uses TRBV4-2 and TRBJ2-1; TRBD2 agrees at 7 bases. This TCR was sampled from a man aged 25-45 years in good health. The CDR3 DNA reads as TGTGCCAGCAGCCAAGAAAGGGAGGGCGAGCAGTTCTTC. Amino acids: CASSQEREGEQFF.